The 15 T cell receptor beta chains presented below share a single source sample, sequenced in a study of shared clonotypes between healthy human individuals. The assay was immunoSEQ multiplex PCR, and TCRdb's table has in-frame clones only and misses some. The profile shows about 2.3 million clones, more than 85% of them singletons. Sequencing input: naive CD4+ T cells from PBMCs. Subset of the sample: CD45RA+ positively selected. These receptors were collected from a man between 18 and 29 years old in good health. Some clones in this sample may be carry-over from other donors' samples.

The gene calls are TRBV19 and TRBJ2-7; D gene ambiguous. Germline values: CDR1 LNHDA, CDR2 SQIVND (reference sequence). Trimming pared 1 base from V and 9 bases from J, leaving 13 bases between. The CDR3 loop spans 13 amino acids. Here the CDR3 DNA reads TGTGCCAGTAGTATAGGGCCCGCCCAAGGGCAGTACTTC. Translating gives CASSIGPAQGQYF.

The J gene is TRBJ1-2, the V gene TRBV12-2; TRBD1, the D gene given by the table, was not confirmed from the DNA. TRBV12-2 is designated a pseudogene. The CDR3 is 13 residues long. The CDR3 DNA reads TGTGCAAGTCGCTCCGGACAGGGAAATGGCTACACCTTC. This gives the protein CASRSGQGNGYTF.

The chain is built from TRBV19 and TRBJ1-2, with 7 bases lining up with TRBD1. The length of the CDR3 is 13 residues. Germline V gives CDR1 LNHDA, CDR2 SQIVND (reference sequence). V was pared by 6 bases and J by 6 bases, with 7 bases of the junction left unmatched. The CDR3 DNA sequence: TGTGCCAGTAGAGAACAGGGGATTGATGGCTACACCTTC. It yields the protein CASREQGIDGYTF.

Comments on this clone: Other DNA sequences of this sample code for an identical CDR3. The V and J genes are TRBV30 and TRBJ1-5, with D possibly being TRBD1 (6 bases). Trimming stripped 5 bases from V and 7 bases from J, with 15 bases between. Germline V gene lookup returns CDR1 GTSNPN and CDR2 SVGIG (reference sequence). The CDR3 consists of 13 residues. CDR3 sequence reads: CAWGRGGDQPQHF. CDR3 DNA: TGTGCCTGGGGAAGAGGGGGAGACCAGCCCCAGCATTTT.

The CDR3 loop reads CASSLRGGGANVLTF. The CDR3 region has the DNA TGTGCCAGCAGTTTACGGGGTGGCGGGGCCAACGTCCTGACTTTC. The chain couples TRBV28 to TRBJ2-6, with D possibly TRBD2 on 5 matching bases. V was pared by 2 bases and J by 4 bases, with 9 bases between. Germline loops: CDR1 MDHEN, CDR2 SYDVKM. The CDR3 is 15 amino acids.

J is TRBJ2-1 and V is TRBV7-3; TRBD2 aligns across 7 bases. J gave up 4 bases and V 3 bases, and 6 bases lay outside the gene matches. This CDR3 comprises 15 residues. Germline V CDR1 and CDR2: SGHTA, FQGTGA. Here the CDR3 DNA reads TGTGCCAGCAGCTTGTCGACGGGAGGTTACAATGAGCAGTTCTTC. Translation: CASSLSTGGYNEQFF. The complete variable domain, with remaining parts taken from reference TRBV7-3 and TRBJ2-1, reads GAGVSQTPSNKVTEKGKYVELRCDPISGHTALYWYRQSLGQGPEFLIYFQGTGAADDSGLPNDRFFAVRPEGSVSTLKIQRTERGDSAVYLCASSLSTGGYNEQFFGPGTRLTVL.

The sample holds one count of this clone. This chain connects TRBV7-9 to TRBJ2-7, with TRBD2 as a possible D gene (5 bases). Trimming cost V 1 base and J 2 bases, with 9 bases left between them. CDR1 is SEHNR and CDR2 is FQNEAQ in the germline V gene (reference sequence). The CDR3 covers 14 residues. DNA for the CDR3: TGTGCCAGCAGCTTAGTTCGGGAAACCTACGAGCAGTACTTC. This sequence encodes CASSLVRETYEQYF.

This clone was seen only a few times. The rearrangement links TRBV18 to TRBJ1-5; D is unresolved. V shed 2 bases and J shed 0 bases, with 8 bases lying between them. This CDR3 comprises 15 residues. Germline V gives CDR1 KGHSH, CDR2 LQKENI. The CDR3 DNA reads as TGTGCCAGCTCACCAGGCAGTAATAGCAATCAGCCCCAGCATTTT. Translation gives CASSPGSNSNQPQHF.

This chain uses TRBV12-5 with TRBJ1-1, with D possibly TRBD1 on 5 matching bases. V was shortened by 9 bases and J by 0 bases, with 17 bases between the two germline ends. CDR1 LGHNT and CDR2 FRNRAP come from the germline V gene. This CDR3 spans 15 amino acids. As DNA, the CDR3 is TGTGCTAGCGGCCGGGGGGGTCGAATGAACACTGAAGCTTTCTTT. Protein product: CASGRGGRMNTEAFF.

The genes are TRBV28 and TRBJ1-5; D ambiguous. From germline, CDR1 is MDHEN and CDR2 SYDVKM. CDR3 length: 15 residues. The V gene lost 6 bases and the J gene lost 4 bases, with 16 bases spanning the gap. DNA of the CDR3: TGTGCCAGCAGAATGCCCTTAGGGTTGAATCAGCCCCAGCATTTT. It is translated as CASRMPLGLNQPQHF.

A note on this clone: In the same sample, other DNA sequences code for this CDR3. The gene calls are TRBV9 and TRBJ2-3; 12 nucleotides line up with TRBD2. V lost 4 bases and J lost 3; bases outside the gene matches: 3. Germline V gives CDR1 SGDLS, CDR2 YYNGEE. The CDR3 is made up of 15 amino acids. In DNA, the CDR3 is TGTGCCAGCAGCCCGACTAGCGGGAGAACAGATACGCAGTATTTT. Protein product: CASSPTSGRTDTQYF.

The J gene is TRBJ2-1, the V gene TRBV6-5; D remains unclear. The CDR3 extends over 15 amino acids. The ends were cut back, 2 bases at V and 3 bases at J, with 11 bases in the middle. Per germline, CDR1 MNHEY and CDR2 SVGAGI. The CDR3 coding sequence is TGTGCCAGCAGTTACCCCACGACTCGCTACAATGAGCAGTTCTTC. Translated: CASSYPTTRYNEQFF.

This chain links TRBV5-8 with TRBJ1-4; D is undetermined. Trimming removed 4 bases from V and 0 bases from J, with 7 bases in between. This CDR3 spans 14 amino acids. Germline CDR1 is SGHTS and CDR2 is YDEGEE. The CDR3 reads CASSPRATNEKLFF. The CDR3 region has the DNA TGTGCCAGCAGCCCCCGGGCAACTAATGAAAAACTGTTTTTT.

V gene TRBV5-1 combines with J gene TRBJ2-3; D is unclear. V lost 1 base and J lost 0, with 15 bases in between. The CDR3 covers 17 residues. The germline V gene encodes CDR1 SGHRS and CDR2 YFSETQ. CDR3 region: CASSLSGPGSSTDTQYF. The CDR3 DNA follows: TGCGCCAGCAGCTTGAGTGGCCCAGGCTCTAGCACAGATACGCAGTATTTT.

This clone was detected a few times. V usage is TRBV29-1 and J usage is TRBJ1-1; D is unresolved. This CDR3 has 13 amino acids. CDR1 SQVTM and CDR2 ANQGSEA come from the germline V gene. With 3 bases removed from V and 1 base from J, the gap between germline ends came to 9 bases. CDR3 DNA sequence: TGCAGCGTTGATGTAAAAACGAACACTGAAGCTTTCTTT. Encoded protein: CSVDVKTNTEAFF.